In its sample, the clone carrying this T cell receptor beta chain was seen a few times. Its antigen is unknown. This specimen comes from a study of CD8+ T cells in alopecia areata. Looking at the study overall: Each of the treated patients was given oral tofacitinib, 5 to 10 mg twice daily, for moderate-to-severe alopecia areata. After 6 to 18 months of tofacitinib, follow-up continued 6 months off drug.

RNA extraction and reverse transcription yielded cDNA as sequencing template. Produced via immunoSEQ multiplex PCR; TCRdb's table is partial and in-frame only. This table has some 170,000 clones, roughly 63% appearing once. Study conclusions and caveats: Resident alphabeta T-cell populations of normal skin are likewise subject to sequencing in scalp samples.

The V end was cut by 7 bases, the J end by 8 bases, with 5 bases between. Germline assignment: CDR1 LNHDA and CDR2 SQIVND (reference sequence). This CDR3 has 10 residues. V usage is TRBV19 and J usage is TRBJ1-4; D unclear. This TCR was sampled from a human donor with alopecia areata. This material consisted of CD4+ T cells sorted from blood, taken at week 0. The CDR3 loop is CASKQEKLFF. The CDR3 DNA sequence: TGTGCCAGTAAACAGGAAAAACTGTTTTTT.